The 16 T cell receptor beta chains reported below all come from one sample, sequenced in a study of T cells in tuberculosis. Profiling relied on immunoSEQ multiplex PCR, and the TCRdb table lists in-frame clones only, not all of them. The profile covers about 59,000 clones, with around 81% appearing a single time and about 13% taken by the ten largest. Sorting used thawed, overnight-rested PBMC stained with anti-CD3, a viability dye and GMM-loaded CD1B tetramer. The CD1B tetramers carried C32 glucose monomycolate purified from Rhodococcus equi. The sample consisted of CD1b-GMM tetramer-negative cells sorted from PBMCs. Source of these receptors: an adult woman with latent tuberculosis.

The chain combines TRBV13 with TRBJ2-1; D possibly corresponds to TRBD1 (6 bases). V gave up 3 bases and J gave up 3 bases, with 15 bases separating them. The V gene's germline CDR1 is PRHDT and CDR2 FYEKMQ (reference sequence). This CDR3 is built from 16 residues. CDR3 sequence: CASSLKAGVRYNEQFF. The CDR3 DNA is TGTGCCAGCAGCTTGAAGGCAGGGGTACGCTACAATGAGCAGTTCTTC.

There are a few counts of this clone. The V call is TRBV7-9, the J call TRBJ1-4; TRBD1 is a possible D gene (6 bases). V was pared by 3 bases and J by 7 bases, with 12 bases between. There are 14 residues in the CDR3. The germline CDR1 and CDR2 sequences are SEHNR and FQNEAQ (reference sequence). CDR3 coding DNA: TGTGCCAGCAGCTTGGTACAGGGTGGTGAAAAACTGTTTTTT. The encoded protein is CASSLVQGGEKLFF.

The V gene is TRBV5-1, the J gene TRBJ1-4; possibly TRBD1 for D (5 bases). CDR1 SGHRS and CDR2 YFSETQ come from the germline V gene. V lost 4 bases and J 2 bases, leaving 9 bases between the germline ends. This CDR3 region has 14 residues. The CDR3 DNA follows: TGCGCCAGCAGCCCTCAGGGTACTAATGAAAAACTGTTTTTT. Protein sequence: CASSPQGTNEKLFF.

This clone was observed a few times. This chain links TRBV18 with TRBJ1-3; D is uncertain. The ends were cut back, 10 bases at V and 1 base at J, with 5 bases in the middle. This CDR3 region has 11 residues. Germline values: CDR1 KGHSH, CDR2 LQKENI. The CDR3 nucleotides are TGTGCCATTCCATCTGGAAACACCATATATTTT. Amino acids: CAIPSGNTIYF.

The chain carries TRBV5-5 and TRBJ2-5; 7 positions agree with TRBD1. From germline, CDR1 is SGHKS and CDR2 YYEKEE (reference sequence). CDR3 length: 14 residues. Losses at the gene ends were 0 bases for V and 11 bases for J; bases not matched to a gene: 10. The CDR3, as DNA: TGTGCCAGCAGCTTGGACAGGGGAACTACGGTGCAGTACTTC. Translation gives CASSLDRGTTVQYF.

This chain links TRBV5-1 with TRBJ2-1; tentative D call: TRBD1 (6 bases). CDR3 length: 16 amino acids. Between the trimmed V and J ends, which lost 4 bases and 2 bases, there was a span of 16 bases. Germline loops: CDR1 SGHRS, CDR2 YFSETQ. The CDR3 loop reads CASSRSEKGAYNEQFF. CDR3 bases: TGCGCCAGCAGCCGGTCCGAGAAGGGGGCCTACAATGAGCAGTTCTTC.

This chain links TRBV4-2 with TRBJ1-1; TRBD1 is a possible D gene (6 bases). The germline gives CDR1 LGHNA, CDR2 YNFKEQ. The CDR3 loop spans 16 amino acids. V lost 3 bases and J 7 bases, leaving 21 bases between the germline ends. The CDR3 protein is CASSQRGQARGGEAFF. Here the CDR3 DNA reads TGTGCCAGCAGCCAGCGCGGCCAGGCGAGGGGGGGTGAAGCTTTCTTT.

V usage is TRBV4-1 and J usage is TRBJ2-2; a weak D match, TRBD2 (6 bases). Germline CDR1 and CDR2: MGHRA and YSYEKL. The CDR3 length is 15 residues. Trimming took 4 bases from V and 2 from J, leaving 11 bases between them. CDR3 residues: CASSPGRGNTGELFF. In DNA, the CDR3 is TGCGCCAGCAGCCCCGGGCGGGGTAACACCGGGGAGCTGTTTTTT.

This clone was observed a single time. The chain combines TRBV14 with TRBJ2-5, with TRBD2 matching over 9 bases. After removal of 1 base from V and 1 base from J, the junction contained 4 bases not matched to a gene. The CDR3 consists of 16 residues. Per germline, CDR1 SGHDN and CDR2 FVKESK. Here the CDR3 reads CASSQGGAGGQETQYF. The CDR3 DNA is TGTGCCAGCAGCCAAGGAGGAGCGGGGGGCCAAGAGACCCAGTACTTC.

The chain employs TRBV6-6 and TRBJ2-1, with 7 bases identical to TRBD2. Germline V CDR1 and CDR2: MNHNY, SVGAGI (reference sequence). The CDR3 extends over 14 amino acids. J was trimmed by 4 bases and V by 4 bases; bases with no gene match: 4. CDR3 sequence reads: CASSSGTTYNEQFF. The CDR3 DNA reads as TGTGCCAGCAGTTCCGGGACTACTTACAATGAGCAGTTCTTC.

This chain connects TRBV19 to TRBJ1-4; 7 bases are shared with TRBD1. The CDR3 contains 15 residues. The V gene's germline CDR1 is LNHDA and CDR2 SQIVND (reference sequence). J gave up 4 bases and V 1 base, and 3 bases lay outside the gene matches. CDR3 region: CASSIGGTDNEKLFF. CDR3 DNA sequence: TGTGCCAGTAGTATAGGGGGGACAGATAATGAAAAACTGTTTTTT.

The chain has TRBV20-1 and TRBJ1-1, with D possibly matching TRBD1 (5 bases). Trimming shortened V by 4 bases and J by 9 bases, and 12 bases separated the two germline ends. Germline V lookup: CDR1 DFQATT, CDR2 SNEGSKA (reference sequence). The CDR3 sequence is 11 residues long. CDR3 in amino acids: CSAKGPPQAFF. The DNA of the CDR3 is TGCAGTGCTAAGGGGCCTCCTCAAGCTTTCTTT.

A few counts support this clone. The rearrangement uses TRBV4-3 and TRBJ2-7; 13 bases fit TRBD2. CDR3 length equals 16 residues. Unmatched junction bases numbered 5, after V lost 5 bases and J lost 1 base. CDR1 is LGHNA, CDR2 YSLEER, per germline. The chain's CDR3 is CASSGRLAGGSYEQYF. The CDR3 coding sequence is TGCGCCAGCAGCGGGCGACTAGCGGGGGGATCCTACGAGCAGTACTTC.

The chain uses TRBV4-2 and TRBJ2-3; 13 bases are shared with TRBD2. CDR1 is LGHNA, CDR2 YNFKEQ, per germline. The CDR3 loop spans 17 amino acids. Germline trimming cut 5 bases from V and 5 bases from J; bases unmatched to any gene: 10. The CDR3 here is CASSKKPGLAGRDTQYF. The DNA of the CDR3 is TGTGCCAGCAGCAAGAAGCCGGGACTAGCGGGAAGAGATACGCAGTATTTT.

This clone is a singleton in its sample. V gene TRBV6-4 combines with J gene TRBJ2-1, with 9 bases that match TRBD2. Germline V lookup: CDR1 MRHNA, CDR2 SNTAGT. The CDR3 extends over 13 amino acids. V shed 5 bases, J shed 10 bases, and the junction held 6 bases outside the gene matches. As DNA, the CDR3 is TGTGCCAGCAGTTCCCAGGCGGGGGGGGAGCAGTTCTTC. The encoded protein is CASSSQAGGEQFF.

In this sample, this clone turned up a few times. This chain connects TRBV12-5 to TRBJ2-7; the D is unclear. Germline V CDR1 and CDR2: LGHNT, FRNRAP. V was cut by 5 bases and J by 2 bases, with 10 bases left in between. The CDR3 spans 13 residues. The DNA of the CDR3 is TGTGCTAGTGGTCGTGGCCCGACCTACGAGCAGTACTTC. Protein product: CASGRGPTYEQYF.